This TCR beta chain is drawn from a study of technical replicates of blood from a few donors. This CDR3 has 15 residues. V lost 0 bases, J lost 1 base, and 3 bases stayed unmatched. CDR1 is SGDLS and CDR2 is YYNGEE in the germline V gene. Sequencing used immunoSEQ multiplex PCR; TCRdb keeps in-frame clones, though not all of them. The repertoire holds about 94,000 clones, with nearly 97% as singletons. The chain joins TRBV9 to TRBJ1-1, with 7 positions matching TRBD1. This clonotype was obtained from a human donor in good health. The material sequenced was T cells isolated from PBMCs. As DNA, the CDR3 is TGTGCCAGCAGCGTAGAGGGGGCCGGGAACACTGAAGCTTTCTTT. Translating gives CASSVEGAGNTEAFF.